Below, 5 T cell receptor beta chains from the same sample are listed, as sequenced in a study of T cells after posttransplantation cyclophosphamide (dated by TCRdb to between 2015 and 2016). A control cohort of 11 patients who had been given myeloablative marrow transplants with methotrexate plus a calcineurin inhibitor was sampled 1 year after transplant. The library was built by means of the immunoSEQ multiplex PCR assay. TCRdb retrieved this table from immuneACCESS and kept in-frame rearrangements only. Not all clones are present; in checked studies, unresolved V genes account for under half, and no reason is known for the remainder. The sample contains about 12,000 clones, about 80% of them found a single time. Clones ranked in the top ten supply about 4% of the sample. The sequenced sample was PBMCs, obtained around 350 days after allogeneic stem cell transplant with calcineurin inhibitor and methotrexate. The source of these receptors is a male patient in his 30s who received an allogeneic stem cell transplant from an unrelated donor, was CMV-positive, and had acute GVHD only. After a transplant, the graft donor may have provided part of the T cells.

The V and J genes are TRBV9 and TRBJ2-3, with D possibly matching TRBD2 (6 bases). Germline assignment: CDR1 SGDLS and CDR2 YYNGEE. The CDR3 sequence is 14 residues long. V was trimmed by 2 bases and J by 2 bases, leaving 9 bases between them. The CDR3 nucleotides read TGTGCCAGCAGCGTTACTAGCAACACAGATACGCAGTATTTT. It translates to CASSVTSNTDTQYF.

This clone was found a few times. The gene calls are TRBV19 and TRBJ1-5, with 8 bases that match TRBD1. From germline, CDR1 is LNHDA and CDR2 SQIVND (reference sequence). CDR3 length: 16 residues. Losses at the gene ends were 4 bases for V and 2 bases for J; bases not matched to a gene: 7. The CDR3 DNA reads TGTGCCAGTAGTACCAGGGACAGGTCGGGCAATCAGCCCCAGCATTTT. Translating gives CASSTRDRSGNQPQHF.

V is TRBV7-8 and J is TRBJ2-7; perhaps TRBD1 as D (5 bases). The CDR3 totals 14 residues. Trimming removed 1 base from V and 3 bases from J, with 10 bases in between. Germline CDR1 reads SGHVS; CDR2 reads FQNEAQ. CDR3 sequence reads: CASSLGRRVYEQYF. DNA for the CDR3: TGTGCCAGCAGCTTAGGCCGCAGGGTCTACGAGCAGTACTTC.

The chain recombines TRBV4-2 with TRBJ2-1; 12 nucleotides align to TRBD2. Germline V CDR1 and CDR2: LGHNA, YNFKEQ. CDR3 length equals 16 residues. The junction had 6 bases not matched to a gene; V was cut back by 2 bases and J by 7 bases. CDR3 residues: CASSQRGLAGGNEQFF. For the CDR3, the DNA is TGTGCCAGCAGCCAACGGGGCCTAGCGGGGGGGAATGAGCAGTTCTTC.

The chain has TRBV11-2 and TRBJ2-7, with TRBD2 matching over 15 bases. Trimming at V came to 5 bases and at J to 5 bases, leaving 13 bases not matched to a gene. CDR3 length equals 18 residues. Germline V CDR1 and CDR2: SGHAT, FQNNGV. CDR3 DNA: TGTGCCAGCAGCCCCCGGACTAGCGGGAGGGCGTCTCTCGACGAGCAGTACTTC. Translating it yields CASSPRTSGRASLDEQYF. Full variable domain (outside the CDR3, taken from reference TRBV11-2 and TRBJ2-7): EAGVAQSPRYKIIEKRQSVAFWCNPISGHATLYWYQQILGQGPKLLIQFQNNGVVDDSQLPKDRFSAERLKGVDSTLKIQPAKLEDSAVYLCASSPRTSGRASLDEQYFGPGTRLTVT.